This TCR beta chain originates from a study of monozygotic twins with inflammatory bowel disease (dated by TCRdb to the late 2010s). Broadly, across the study: A total of approximately 28 monozygotic twin pairs were included in the full study, comprising nine German pairs (four IBD-concordant, five IBD-discordant) and 19 IBD-discordant Danish pairs. Within discordant pairs, disease-associated traits were sought mainly by comparing IBD patients with their genetically identical healthy co-twins. Each individual had, on average, about 151 000 unique TCRalpha sequences and 181 000 unique TCRbeta sequences available for analysis.

From each donor, a roughly 2.6 ml peripheral blood sample was collected into PAXgene tubes and stored at -80 degrees C. Total RNA was isolated from whole blood with the PAXgene blood miRNA kit on an automated QIAcube, without T cell sorting. Peripheral blood from monozygotic twin pairs concordant or discordant for inflammatory bowel disease was subjected to deep TCRalpha and TCRbeta repertoire profiling with unique molecular barcoding. Smoking habits were recorded for all twin pairs, and each individual was classified as a current, former or never smoker. Summary of the overall study and its limitations: The results gave no support for a single strong signal or clonotype linked to IBD. Differing immunosuppressive treatments among patients may have added background noise and inter-individual variability to the repertoires. A decrease in TCRbeta repertoire diversity, as measured by inverse Simpson index, was observed in IBD patients compared with their healthy co-twins. Distinction between different T cell subtypes could not be achieved in the analysis. Compared with healthy twins, IBD patients shared fewer clonotypes with other individuals, and the difference was most pronounced in patients with signs of disease activity. No difference in repertoire similarity was observed between concordant and discordant twins, possibly owing to limited statistical power.

Its CDR3 holds 14 amino acids, cysteine through phenylalanine. No DNA has been recorded. As encoded in the germline V gene (reference sequence), CDR1 is LNHDA while CDR2 is SQIVND. The method behind the library was 5' RACE. For each TCR library, approximately 3.5 ug of total RNA was used. For each sample, cDNA synthesis with SMARTScribe reverse transcriptase was split into eight separate reactions. During cDNA synthesis, template switching introduced unique molecular identifiers that contained a 6-nucleotide sample barcode. Amplification of TCRalpha and TCRbeta cDNA involved two nested PCRs of approximately 17 and 9 cycles, and each PCR was followed by bead purification. Before amplification, the cDNA was treated with uracil DNA-glycosylase and purified using the QIAquick PCR purification kit. The second PCR added Illumina TruSeq-compatible adapters along with sample-specific barcodes. Library quality and concentration were checked on TapeStation and Qubit, and libraries were pooled at around 5 ng each. Pooled libraries were sequenced on an Illumina HiSeq2500 single-index Rapid Run with 2 x 100 bp reads and custom sequencing primers. The paper's processing steps were these. UMI-based consensus assembly with MiGEC version 1.2.6 was used to correct PCR and sequencing errors. MiXCR version 2.1.1 was used for V(D)J alignment, clonotype assembly and CDR3 extraction. To normalise gene usage, clonotype sharing and MAIT/NKT TCR abundance, the analysis used the top 1000, 10 000 and 20 000 clonotypes per sample. After downsampling to 27 000 UMIs, diversity was calculated as the inverse Simpson index using the vegan R package. Paired Mann-Whitney U tests on discordant twin pairs were used, with Benjamini-Hochberg multiple-testing correction. TCRdb reprocessed the sequencing reads and holds a single record per CDR3 protein sequence, with no DNA. The V and J calls reflect TCRdb's pipeline rather than the authors' work. This sample's records show 170,000 or so distinct CDR3 sequences. The biggest ten clones account for about 7.4% of the sample.

Comment on this clonotype: Its antigen is unknown.

Sequencing was done on a sample of blood. This receptor was obtained from a human donor with ulcerative colitis or Crohn's disease, or a healthy co-twin of an affected twin (not recorded which). This sequence uses TRBV19 and TRBJ1-1; TCRdb returns TRBD1, unconfirmable since there is no DNA. The CDR3 protein: CASTQPGEATEAFF.